The 14 T cell receptor beta chains listed next were all sequenced from one sample in a study of cytomegalovirus exposure and HLA in healthy donors. The PCR made use of 60 Vbeta and 13 Jbeta primers. Sequenced by immunoSEQ multiplex PCR; TCRdb stores in-frame clones only, minus some. The top ten clones hold 9.7% of a sample with under 200,000 clones, nearly 80% of them seen once. The sequenced sample consisted of PBMCs. These receptors were taken from a man between 18 and 29 years old in good health and CMV-seropositive.

The V and J genes are TRBV21-1 and TRBJ1-2; the table's D call TRBD1 went unverified against the DNA. TRBV21-1 is flagged as a pseudogene. The CDR3 covers 13 residues. CDR3 residues: CASGSITETGYTF. The CDR3 DNA reads as TGTGCCAGCGGCTCGATCACAGAGACAGGCTACACCTTC.

The J gene is TRBJ1-5, the V gene TRBV19; the D gene is possibly TRBD1 (5 bases). This CDR3 has 15 residues. From germline, CDR1 is LNHDA and CDR2 SQIVND (reference sequence). The ends were cut back, 6 bases at V and 6 bases at J, with 18 bases in the middle. CDR3 sequence: CASRPGGGAVQPQHF. The CDR3 coding sequence is TGTGCCAGTAGGCCTGGGGGAGGGGCCGTTCAGCCCCAGCATTTT. Together with reference TRBV19 and TRBJ1-5, the CDR3 gives the full variable domain: DGGITQSPKYLFRKEGQNVTLSCEQNLNHDAMYWYRQDPGQGLRLIYYSQIVNDFQKGDIAEGYSVSREKKESFPLTVTSAQKNPTAFYLCASRPGGGAVQPQHFGDGTRLSIL.

The rearrangement links TRBV11-2 to TRBJ1-3, with 8 bases aligning to TRBD1. Trimming at V came to 3 bases and at J to 5 bases, leaving 15 bases not matched to a gene. The length of the CDR3 is 18 residues. Germline V gives CDR1 SGHAT, CDR2 FQNNGV. The CDR3 region has the DNA TGTGCCAGCAGCTTTATTCGTTCCACAGGGGGGGGAAGAAACACCATATATTTT. It encodes CASSFIRSTGGGRNTIYF.

The chain carries TRBV7-9 and TRBJ2-7, with 10 nucleotides matching TRBD2. This CDR3 is 15 amino acids long. V dropped 0 bases and J dropped 4; count of bases not matched to a gene: 3. Germline CDR1 is SEHNR and CDR2 is FQNEAQ (reference sequence). CDR3 sequence reads: CASSLAGLAEYEQYF. The CDR3, as DNA: TGTGCCAGCAGCTTAGCCGGACTAGCGGAATACGAGCAGTACTTC.

This chain uses TRBV4-2 with TRBJ2-7, with 8 positions matching TRBD1. Unmatched junction bases numbered 7, after V lost 0 bases and J lost 6 bases. The CDR3 extends over 15 amino acids. Per germline, CDR1 LGHNA and CDR2 YNFKEQ. CDR3 sequence reads: CASSQDLAGGLEQYF. The CDR3 nucleotides are TGTGCCAGCAGCCAAGATCTCGCAGGGGGCCTCGAGCAGTACTTC.

The chain recombines TRBV5-1 with TRBJ2-7; D gene unclear. Trimming left V 0 bases short and J 5 bases short, with 15 bases between. From germline, CDR1 is SGHRS and CDR2 YFSETQ. CDR3 size: 15 residues. The CDR3 here is CASSLDKAGLDEQYF. The CDR3 coding sequence is TGCGCCAGCAGCTTGGACAAGGCAGGTTTGGACGAGCAGTACTTC.

J is TRBJ1-3 and V is TRBV2; D may be TRBD1 (5 bases). Germline CDR1 is SNHLY and CDR2 is FYNNEI. This CDR3 spans 14 amino acids. V was trimmed by 7 bases and J by 4 bases, leaving 14 bases between them. CDR3 loop: CASKGDWVGNTIYF. The CDR3 nucleotides are TGTGCCAGCAAAGGGGATTGGGTCGGAAACACCATATATTTT.

This clone has a handful of counts. The rearrangement joins TRBV25-1 to TRBJ2-1, with D maybe TRBD2 (5 bases). In germline, CDR1 is MGHDK, CDR2 SYGVNS. This CDR3 comprises 17 residues. Trimming stripped 4 bases from V and 5 bases from J, with 21 bases between. The CDR3 reads CASSAPWGREFDNEQFF. The CDR3 nucleotides are TGTGCCAGCAGTGCCCCCTGGGGTCGGGAATTTGACAATGAGCAGTTCTTC.

The rearrangement uses TRBV14 and TRBJ1-2; D is perhaps TRBD1 (5 bases). This CDR3 region has 16 residues. Trimming removed 2 bases from V and 0 bases from J, with 13 bases in between. CDR1 and CDR2 (germline): SGHDN, FVKESK. CDR3 residues: CASSQRQSSPNYGYTF. As DNA, the CDR3 is TGTGCCAGCAGCCAACGACAGTCATCTCCTAACTATGGCTACACCTTC.

J is TRBJ2-3 and V is TRBV9; 13 bases align to TRBD2. V lost 2 bases to trimming and J lost 5 bases; unmatched junction nucleotides: 8. The CDR3 loop spans 17 amino acids. The germline V gene has CDR1 SGDLS and CDR2 YYNGEE. The chain's CDR3 is CASSVGLAGTVGDTQYF. The DNA of the CDR3 is TGTGCCAGCAGCGTGGGACTAGCGGGGACGGTGGGAGATACGCAGTATTTT. Full variable domain (missing parts from reference TRBV9 and TRBJ2-3): DSGVTQTPKHLITATGQRVTLRCSPRSGDLSVYWYQQSLDQGLQFLIQYYNGEERAKGNILERFSAQQFPDLHSELNLSSLELGDSALYFCASSVGLAGTVGDTQYFGPGTRLTVL.

The V gene is TRBV6-6, the J gene TRBJ1-5; TRBD1 might be the D (5 bases). Germline CDR1 reads MNHNY; CDR2 reads SVGAGI (reference sequence). The V end lost 5 bases, the J end lost 8 bases, and 16 bases lay between the germline ends. This CDR3 spans 14 amino acids. The chain's CDR3 is CASSQPPGFEPQHF. CDR3 in DNA: TGTGCCAGCAGTCAACCGCCAGGGTTCGAGCCCCAGCATTTT.

The chain has TRBV11-2 and TRBJ2-5; TRBD2 matches 12 bases. Germline assignment: CDR1 SGHAT and CDR2 FQNNGV. The V segment lost 2 bases and the J segment 5 bases; nucleotides outside the gene matches: 9. CDR3 length: 17 residues. The chain's CDR3 is CASSLQKTSGGRETQYF. The CDR3, as DNA: TGTGCCAGCAGCTTACAAAAGACTAGCGGGGGTAGGGAGACCCAGTACTTC. The full variable domain, its missing parts supplied by reference TRBV11-2 and TRBJ2-5, is EAGVAQSPRYKIIEKRQSVAFWCNPISGHATLYWYQQILGQGPKLLIQFQNNGVVDDSQLPKDRFSAERLKGVDSTLKIQPAKLEDSAVYLCASSLQKTSGGRETQYFGPGTRLLVL.

This clone was seen a handful of times. This rearrangement joins TRBV11-2 to TRBJ2-5, with 8 bases matching TRBD2. The CDR3 contains 14 residues. CDR1 is SGHAT, CDR2 FQNNGV, per germline. Trimming took 5 bases from V and 4 from J; bases not matched to a gene: 6. CDR3 loop: CASSLLAARETQYF. The CDR3 region has the DNA TGTGCCAGCAGCCTACTAGCGGCCCGAGAGACCCAGTACTTC. The full variable domain, rest sourced from reference TRBV11-2 and TRBJ2-5, is EAGVAQSPRYKIIEKRQSVAFWCNPISGHATLYWYQQILGQGPKLLIQFQNNGVVDDSQLPKDRFSAERLKGVDSTLKIQPAKLEDSAVYLCASSLLAARETQYFGPGTRLLVL.

This clone was seen a few times. The chain links TRBV4-2 to TRBJ2-3; D possibly corresponds to TRBD1 (6 bases). The CDR3 has 14 residues. V dropped 6 bases and J dropped 2 bases, with 12 bases sitting between them. In germline, CDR1 is LGHNA, CDR2 YNFKEQ. CDR3 in DNA: TGTGCCAGCAGTAGGGCAGGGGCCACAGATACGCAGTATTTT. It codes for CASSRAGATDTQYF.